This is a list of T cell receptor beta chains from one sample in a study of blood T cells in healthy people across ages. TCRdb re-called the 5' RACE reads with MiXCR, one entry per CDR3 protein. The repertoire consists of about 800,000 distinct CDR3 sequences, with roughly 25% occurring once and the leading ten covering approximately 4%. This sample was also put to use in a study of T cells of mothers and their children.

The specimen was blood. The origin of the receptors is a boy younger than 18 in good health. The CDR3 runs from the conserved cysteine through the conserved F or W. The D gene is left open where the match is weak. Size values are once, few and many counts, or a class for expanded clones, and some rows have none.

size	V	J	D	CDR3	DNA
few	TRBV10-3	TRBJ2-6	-	CAISDQTAGANVLTF	TGTGCCATCAGCGACCAGACAGCTGGGGCCAACGTCCTGACTTTC
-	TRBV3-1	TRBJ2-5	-	CASSPTRARETQYF	TGTGCCAGCAGCCCTACCCGGGCGCGGGAGACCCAGTACTTC
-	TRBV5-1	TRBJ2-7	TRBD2	CASSWGAGESYEQYF	TGCGCCAGCAGCTGGGGAGCGGGAGAGTCCTACGAGCAGTACTTC
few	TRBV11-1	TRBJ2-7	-	CASSLRGGLGLYEQYF	TGTGCCAGCAGCTTGCGGGGCGGCCTGGGCCTCTACGAGCAGTACTTC
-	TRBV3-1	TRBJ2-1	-	CASSQGGDLAHWQFF	TGTGCCAGCAGTCAAGGTGGGGACCTAGCCCATTGGCAGTTCTTC
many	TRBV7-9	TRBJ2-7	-	CASTRGDSGPYEQYF	TGTGCCAGCACCCGGGGGGACAGTGGCCCCTACGAGCAGTACTTC
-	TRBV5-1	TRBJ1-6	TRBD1	CASSLLSGQGRDSPLHF	TGCGCCAGCAGCTTGTTGTCAGGACAGGGTCGCGATTCACCCCTCCACTTT
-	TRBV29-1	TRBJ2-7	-	CSVEAEDSGQKQYF	TGCAGCGTTGAAGCTGAGGACAGTGGACAGAAGCAGTACTTC
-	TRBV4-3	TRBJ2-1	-	CASSQDRSETYNEQFF	TGCGCCAGCAGCCAAGATCGGAGCGAAACTTACAATGAGCAGTTCTTC
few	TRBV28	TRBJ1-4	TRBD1	CASSLQGGIEKLFF	TGTGCCAGCAGCTTACAGGGGGGGATTGAAAAACTGTTTTTT
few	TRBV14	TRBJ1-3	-	CASSQLSSGNTIYF	TGTGCCAGCAGCCAACTGAGCTCTGGAAACACCATATATTTT
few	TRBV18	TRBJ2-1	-	CASSPTSGFSYNEQFF	TGTGCCAGCTCACCAACGAGCGGGTTCTCCTACAATGAGCAGTTCTTC
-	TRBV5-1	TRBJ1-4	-	CASSLVGRDEEKLFF	TGCGCCAGCAGCTTGGTCGGCAGGGACGAGGAAAAACTGTTTTTT